A selection of T cell receptor beta chains follows, all from one sample in a study of CD8 T cells in Susac syndrome. TCRdb reprocessed the immunoSEQ multiplex PCR reads via MiXCR and lists one record per CDR3 protein. The sample holds 200,000 or so distinct CDR3 sequences, 90% to 95% seen once. The source material was CD4+ T cells from PBMCs. These receptors all stem from a human donor with multiple sclerosis. Each CDR3 is given with its conserved first and last residue. D genes are given only for firm matches. The size field is filled for only some rows; it gives once, few, many or a size class.

j_gene: TRBJ1-1; abundance: -; d_gene: TRBD1; v_gene: TRBV30; CDR3aa: CAWNVGTAAEAFF; CDR3nt: TGTGCCTGGAATGTCGGGACAGCGGCTGAAGCTTTCTTT
j_gene: TRBJ2-1; abundance: -; d_gene: TRBD2; v_gene: TRBV19; CDR3aa: CASSIVPAGGYNEQFF; CDR3nt: TGTGCCAGTAGTATAGTGCCAGCGGGAGGGTACAATGAGCAGTTCTTC
j_gene: TRBJ2-1; abundance: -; d_gene: -; v_gene: TRBV30; CDR3aa: CAWNVGLGNEQFF; CDR3nt: TGTGCCTGGAATGTGGGGTTGGGGAATGAGCAGTTCTTC
j_gene: TRBJ1-6; abundance: -; d_gene: TRBD1; v_gene: TRBV12-3/TRBV12-4; CDR3aa: CASRATGGASSPLHF; CDR3nt: TGTGCCAGCAGAGCGACAGGGGGCGCAAGTTCACCCCTCCACTTT
j_gene: TRBJ2-7; abundance: -; d_gene: -; v_gene: TRBV12-3/TRBV12-4; CDR3aa: CASRELQGSDEQYF; CDR3nt: TGTGCCAGCAGAGAACTACAGGGCTCCGACGAGCAGTACTTC
j_gene: TRBJ1-1; abundance: once; d_gene: TRBD1; v_gene: TRBV7-9; CDR3aa: CASSLRTGRIDTEAFF; CDR3nt: TGTGCCAGCAGCTTACGGACAGGGAGGATCGACACTGAAGCTTTCTTT
j_gene: TRBJ2-7; abundance: -; d_gene: -; v_gene: TRBV4-1; CDR3aa: CASSQAESQPYEQYF; CDR3nt: TGCGCCAGCAGCCAAGCGGAGTCCCAGCCCTACGAGCAGTACTTC
j_gene: TRBJ1-2; abundance: -; d_gene: -; v_gene: TRBV9; CDR3aa: CASRANYGYTF; CDR3nt: TGTGCCAGCAGGGCAAACTATGGCTACACCTTC
j_gene: TRBJ1-2; abundance: -; d_gene: -; v_gene: TRBV6-2/TRBV6-3; CDR3aa: CASSYWTDGGAYGYTF; CDR3nt: TGTGCCAGCAGTTACTGGACGGACGGGGGCGCCTATGGCTACACCTTC
j_gene: TRBJ2-1; abundance: -; d_gene: -; v_gene: TRBV29-1; CDR3aa: CSAGSTGRNEQFF; CDR3nt: TGCAGCGCAGGTTCGACAGGGAGGAATGAGCAGTTCTTC
j_gene: TRBJ2-1; abundance: -; d_gene: TRBD2; v_gene: TRBV20-1; CDR3aa: CSARKSLAGGDNEQFF; CDR3nt: TGCAGTGCTAGGAAGAGCCTAGCGGGGGGAGACAATGAGCAGTTCTTC
j_gene: TRBJ2-5; abundance: -; d_gene: -; v_gene: TRBV20-1; CDR3aa: CSARDIGGGQETQYF; CDR3nt: TGCAGTGCTAGAGATATAGGAGGGGGGCAAGAGACCCAGTACTTC
j_gene: TRBJ2-1; abundance: -; d_gene: TRBD1; v_gene: TRBV12-3/TRBV12-4; CDR3aa: CASIKGAGGRGEQFF; CDR3nt: TGTGCCAGCATTAAAGGGGCAGGGGGTCGGGGCGAGCAGTTCTTC
j_gene: TRBJ2-7; abundance: -; d_gene: -; v_gene: TRBV9; CDR3aa: CASSVEGSEAFEQYF; CDR3nt: TGTGCCAGCAGCGTAGAGGGCTCGGAGGCCTTCGAGCAGTACTTC
j_gene: TRBJ2-7; abundance: -; d_gene: -; v_gene: TRBV20-1; CDR3aa: CSASSGYHEQYF; CDR3nt: TGCAGTGCTAGTTCAGGGTACCACGAGCAGTACTTC
j_gene: TRBJ1-1; abundance: -; d_gene: -; v_gene: TRBV19; CDR3aa: CASDTGAWGTEAFF; CDR3nt: TGTGCCAGTGATACAGGAGCCTGGGGCACTGAAGCTTTCTTT
j_gene: TRBJ1-2; abundance: -; d_gene: TRBD1; v_gene: TRBV30; CDR3aa: CAWSGGWGYTF; CDR3nt: TGTGCCTGGTCAGGGGGATGGGGCTACACCTTC